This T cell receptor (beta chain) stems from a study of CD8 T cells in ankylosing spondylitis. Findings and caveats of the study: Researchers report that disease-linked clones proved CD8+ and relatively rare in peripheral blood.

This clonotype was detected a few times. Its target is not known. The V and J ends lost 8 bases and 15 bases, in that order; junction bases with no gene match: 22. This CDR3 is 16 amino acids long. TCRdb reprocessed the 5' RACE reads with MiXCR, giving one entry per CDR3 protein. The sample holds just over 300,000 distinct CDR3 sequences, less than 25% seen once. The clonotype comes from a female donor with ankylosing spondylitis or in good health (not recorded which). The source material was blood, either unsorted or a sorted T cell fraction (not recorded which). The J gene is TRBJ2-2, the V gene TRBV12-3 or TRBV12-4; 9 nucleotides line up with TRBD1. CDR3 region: CASSPGTGHSEGRMFF. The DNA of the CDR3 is TGTGCCAGCTCCCCCGGGACAGGGCACTCCGAGGGAAGGATGTTTTTT.